The sequence of this T cell receptor (beta chain) was determined in a study of T cell repertoires in cytomegalovirus infection. Study-wide context: Indicated by public TCR beta signatures were CMV infection and matching HLA type. Overall study findings and caveats: Dominating the ex vivo response were TCR beta clonotypes that were CMV-specific and HLA-C-restricted. Identification of carriers of CMV plus the relevant HLA was performed using cumulative public TCR beta family frequency.

TCRdb itself ran the reads through MiXCR, one entry per CDR3 protein. The sample consists of 450,000 to 550,000 distinct CDR3 sequences, about 15% of them appearing once. Concerning this clonotype: Its target is not known.

The germline V gene encodes CDR1 SGHDT and CDR2 YYEEEE. Trimming shortened V by 1 base and J by 2 bases, and 10 bases separated the two germline ends. CDR3 size: 15 residues. The sequence came from a human donor in good health (CMV status not recorded). Some clones in this sample may be carry-over from other donors' samples. The J gene is TRBJ2-1, the V gene TRBV5-6, with D possibly matching TRBD1 (5 bases). The specimen sequenced was CD8+ T cells from PBMCs. CDR3 in amino acids: CASSLIPGTYNEQFF. The DNA for the CDR3 is TGTGCCAGCAGCTTGATACCAGGGACCTACAATGAGCAGTTCTTC.